The 14 T cell receptor beta chains below were found in one sample sequenced in a study of T cell changes during pregnancy in multiple sclerosis. Sequencing used immunoSEQ multiplex PCR; TCRdb keeps in-frame clones, though not all of them. Of about 52,000 clones in the sample, roughly 92% were seen once. The sample consisted of CD4+ T cells from peripheral blood mononuclear cells, taken in the third trimester of pregnancy. The receptors were sampled from a female donor with multiple sclerosis, enrolled in a pregnancy study.

This chain joins TRBV19 and TRBJ1-4; 9 bases fit TRBD1. The germline V gene encodes CDR1 LNHDA and CDR2 SQIVND (reference sequence). V lost 3 bases and J lost 8; bases outside the gene matches: 7. This CDR3 spans 15 amino acids. CDR3 DNA sequence: TGTGCCAGTAGTATCGGTGGACAGGGGAGGGAAAAACTGTTTTTT. Its translation is CASSIGGQGREKLFF.

The chain carries TRBV10-3 and TRBJ1-5; 8 nucleotides align to TRBD1. Germline V CDR1 and CDR2: ENHRY, SYGVKD. The CDR3 totals 13 residues. V dropped 6 bases and J dropped 2; count of bases not matched to a gene: 0. The CDR3 is CAIRDRGNQPQHF. The CDR3 coding sequence is TGTGCCATCAGGGACAGGGGCAATCAGCCCCAGCATTTT.

This clone was observed a handful of times. The chain is built from TRBV7-2 and TRBJ1-3; D is possibly TRBD1 (5 bases). There are 17 residues in the CDR3. V lost 3 bases, J lost 0 bases, and 15 bases lay in between. Germline-derived CDR1 and CDR2 are SGHTA and FQGNSA. The CDR3 spells CASSLSPGGTSGNTIYF. The DNA for the CDR3 is TGTGCCAGCAGCTTGTCCCCTGGGGGGACCTCTGGAAACACCATATATTTT.

The chain carries TRBV5-4 and TRBJ1-1, with 7 bases aligning to TRBD1. The germline V gene encodes CDR1 SGHNT and CDR2 YYREEE (reference sequence). The CDR3 is 17 amino acids. The V gene end was trimmed by 1 base and the J gene end by 5 bases; junction bases not matched to a gene: 14. CDR3 DNA: TGTGCCAGCAGCTTGTCCACAGGGGTAAACTTGGCGACTGAAGCTTTCTTT. This translates into CASSLSTGVNLATEAFF. Based on the CDR3 plus reference TRBV5-4 and TRBJ1-1, the full variable domain is ETGVTQSPTHLIKTRGQQVTLRCSSQSGHNTVSWYQQALGQGPQFIFQYYREEENGRGNFPPRFSGLQFPNYSSELNVNALELDDSALYLCASSLSTGVNLATEAFFGQGTRLTVV.

The chain couples TRBV5-1 to TRBJ1-1; TRBD1 agrees at 8 bases. V lost 3 bases and J lost 5; bases outside the gene matches: 9. Germline loops: CDR1 SGHRS, CDR2 YFSETQ. The CDR3 spans 15 residues. DNA of the CDR3: TGCGCCAGCAGCTCGGACAGGGTTGATCTGACTGAAGCTTTCTTT. Protein sequence: CASSSDRVDLTEAFF.

The chain joins TRBV6-6 to TRBJ1-5; TRBD1 might be the D (6 bases). Germline lookup yields CDR1 MNHNY and CDR2 SVGAGI (reference sequence). This CDR3 is 14 amino acids long. Trimming took 4 bases from V and 3 from J, leaving 10 bases between them. The CDR3 sequence is CASSLRQANQPQHF. In nucleotides, the CDR3 is TGTGCCAGCAGTTTAAGACAGGCCAATCAGCCCCAGCATTTT.

The chain employs TRBV5-4 and TRBJ2-2; tentatively, D is TRBD1 (6 bases). V lost 2 bases and J lost 3, with 14 bases in between. The CDR3 runs 16 residues. The germline CDR1 and CDR2 sequences are SGHNT and YYREEE (reference sequence). CDR3 in amino acids: CASSFSGARDTGELFF. The CDR3 DNA follows: TGTGCCAGCAGCTTCTCAGGGGCGCGGGACACCGGGGAGCTGTTTTTT.

The chain combines TRBV27 with TRBJ2-7; no definite D call. In germline, CDR1 is MNHEY, CDR2 SMNVEV (reference sequence). V lost 0 bases and J lost 2, with 14 bases in between. This CDR3 is built from 16 residues. CDR3 bases: TGTGCCAGCAGTTTATCGGCGGTTCGCCCAGCCTACGAGCAGTACTTC. This translates into CASSLSAVRPAYEQYF.

This sequence joins TRBV7-3 and TRBJ1-6, with D perhaps TRBD1 (6 bases). The CDR3 runs 15 residues. The V gene's germline CDR1 is SGHTA and CDR2 FQGTGA. The V gene lost 1 base and the J gene lost 10 bases, with 14 bases spanning the gap. The CDR3 DNA follows: TGTGCCAGCAGCTTAAGGTCGTTGGGGGCCTCACCCCTCCACTTT. The encoded protein is CASSLRSLGASPLHF.

This rearrangement joins TRBV7-9 to TRBJ1-1; 9 bases fit TRBD1. The CDR3 is 16 residues long. The germline CDR1 and CDR2 sequences are SEHNR and FQNEAQ (reference sequence). V dropped 5 bases and J dropped 5; count of bases not matched to a gene: 12. This CDR3 is CASSPAQGAHRTEAFF. CDR3 DNA: TGTGCCAGCAGCCCGGCACAGGGGGCTCATCGTACTGAAGCTTTCTTT.

The chain combines TRBV10-3 with TRBJ2-2, with 12 bases aligning to TRBD2. The ends lost 10 bases at V and 3 bases at J; junction bases unmatched: 9. Germline-derived CDR1 and CDR2 are ENHRY and SYGVKD. This CDR3 comprises 16 residues. The CDR3 DNA follows: TGTGCCACCCGGACTAGCGGGGTCGGTTACACCGGGGAGCTGTTTTTT. This sequence encodes CATRTSGVGYTGELFF.

This clone has a single count. The genes are TRBV2 and TRBJ2-1; tentatively, D is TRBD2 (5 bases). This CDR3 has 12 residues. Germline V gene lookup returns CDR1 SNHLY and CDR2 FYNNEI. Trimming took 7 bases from V and 6 from J, leaving 10 bases between them. In nucleotides, the CDR3 is TGTGCCAGCAAGAGGGCTCGCAATGAGCAGTTCTTC. This codes for CASKRARNEQFF. Full variable domain (missing parts from reference TRBV2 and TRBJ2-1): EPEVTQTPSHQVTQMGQEVILRCVPISNHLYFYWYRQILGQKVEFLVSFYNNEISEKSEIFDDQFSVERPDGSNFTLKIRSTKLEDSAMYFCASKRARNEQFFGPGTRLTVL.

The chain combines TRBV20-1 with TRBJ2-3; 8 bases are a match to TRBD1. Germline V gene sequence: CDR1 DFQATT, CDR2 SNEGSKA (reference sequence). This CDR3 is built from 11 residues. Trimming at V came to 6 bases and at J to 7 bases, leaving 3 bases not matched to a gene. CDR3 coding DNA: TGCAGTGCGGGGGACAGGAATACGCAGTATTTT. This codes for CSAGDRNTQYF.

V gene TRBV6-5 combines with J gene TRBJ1-2; 10 positions match TRBD1. The CDR3 spans 16 residues. Germline V gene data show CDR1 as MNHEY and CDR2 as SVGAGI. The V segment lost 0 bases and the J segment 1 base; nucleotides outside the gene matches: 2. CDR3 protein: CASSYSRTGGNYGYTF. The CDR3 DNA reads TGTGCCAGCAGTTACTCCCGGACAGGGGGTAACTATGGCTACACCTTC.